One and the same sample provided the 24 T cell receptor beta chains below, sequenced in a study of blood T cell repertoires in COVID-19 (TCRdb year 2020). Preparation of the library involved the immunoSEQ multiplex PCR assay. Imported from immuneACCESS, the table was reduced by TCRdb to in-frame sequences with V and J called. These copies leave out some clones; in studies compared against another copy, an unresolved V gene accounts for under half, and the cause of the remainder is not known. The sample records approximately 150,000 clones, roughly 79% of which are singletons. 7% to 9% of the sample belongs to the ten largest clones. The specimen sequenced was peripheral blood. These receptors were collected from a man between 45 and 60 years old with active or convalescent COVID-19.

The V call is TRBV28, the J call TRBJ1-1, with 8 positions matching TRBD1. Germline values: CDR1 MDHEN, CDR2 SYDVKM. The J segment lost 4 bases and the V segment lost 5 bases, leaving 6 bases of the junction unmatched. The CDR3 contains 14 residues. The CDR3, as DNA: TGTGCCAGCAGTCCCCAGGGGGCCTTCACTGAAGCTTTCTTT. Its protein product is CASSPQGAFTEAFF. Combining the CDR3 with reference TRBV28 and TRBJ1-1 gives the whole variable domain DVKVTQSSRYLVKRTGEKVFLECVQDMDHENMFWYRQDPGLGLRLIYFSYDVKMKEKGDIPEGYSVSREKKERFSLILESASTNQTSMYLCASSPQGAFTEAFFGQGTRLTVV.

Only a few counts were recorded for this clone. The V call is TRBV7-9, the J call TRBJ1-2; the match to TRBD1 covers 9 bases. The CDR3 is 15 amino acids. The germline V gene has CDR1 SEHNR and CDR2 FQNEAQ (reference sequence). V shed 5 bases, J shed 6 bases, and the junction held 10 bases outside the gene matches. CDR3 DNA sequence: TGTGCCAGCAGCCATCTTTTTGGGACAGGGAATGGCTACACCTTC. It is translated as CASSHLFGTGNGYTF.

The V gene is TRBV7-3, the J gene TRBJ2-1; TRBD2 agrees at 7 bases. The CDR3 consists of 13 residues. J gave up 3 bases and V 5 bases, and 1 base lay outside the gene matches. The germline V gene encodes CDR1 SGHTA and CDR2 FQGTGA. The CDR3 protein is CASSPGGYNEQFF. CDR3 in DNA: TGTGCCAGCAGCCCGGGGGGCTACAATGAGCAGTTCTTC.

Here the CDR3 reads CSFNGGGPRTQYF. The DNA for the CDR3 is TGCAGCTTCAATGGGGGGGGGCCGCGGACCCAGTACTTC. The genes are TRBV29-1 and TRBJ2-5; D might be TRBD2 (7 bases). V lost 8 bases and J 7 bases, leaving 20 bases between the germline ends. From germline, CDR1 is SQVTM and CDR2 ANQGSEA. CDR3 length: 13 residues.

V and J are TRBV2 and TRBJ1-5; tentatively, D is TRBD1 (6 bases). V shed 5 bases and J shed 4 bases, with 9 bases lying between them. This CDR3 spans 13 amino acids. CDR1 is SNHLY, CDR2 FYNNEI, per germline. CDR3: CASSIGQNQPQHF. The CDR3 DNA reads as TGTGCCAGCAGTATTGGACAGAATCAGCCCCAGCATTTT.

This clone has only one observation. The chain uses TRBV10-3 and TRBJ2-5; 9 bases map to TRBD2. Germline CDR1 reads ENHRY; CDR2 reads SYGVKD. The CDR3 is 12 amino acids. The J segment lost 5 bases and the V segment lost 9 bases, leaving 4 bases of the junction unmatched. The CDR3 reads CAIGLAKETQYF. CDR3 bases: TGTGCCATTGGACTAGCGAAGGAGACCCAGTACTTC.

The genes are TRBV3-1 (or the pseudogene TRBV3-2) and TRBJ2-2, with 8 bases identical to TRBD2. There are 17 residues in the CDR3. Germline CDR1 reads LGHDT; CDR2 reads YNNKEL (reference sequence). V was pared by 0 bases and J by 6 bases, with 9 bases of the junction left unmatched. CDR3 protein: CASSQDLGRAVAGELFF. Written as DNA, the CDR3 is TGTGCCAGCAGCCAAGATCTCGGGAGGGCCGTCGCCGGGGAGCTGTTTTTT.

The chain has TRBV7-3 and TRBJ2-3; 9 bases line up with TRBD1. Unmatched junction bases numbered 6, after V lost 6 bases and J lost 2 bases. The CDR3 contains 15 residues. Per the germline V gene, CDR1 is SGHTA and CDR2 is FQGTGA. Here the CDR3 reads CASRDRGSATDTQYF. The DNA of the CDR3 is TGTGCCAGCAGAGACAGGGGGTCCGCCACAGATACGCAGTATTTT. Full variable domain (missing parts from reference TRBV7-3 and TRBJ2-3): GAGVSQTPSNKVTEKGKYVELRCDPISGHTALYWYRQSLGQGPEFLIYFQGTGAADDSGLPNDRFFAVRPEGSVSTLKIQRTERGDSAVYLCASRDRGSATDTQYFGPGTRLTVL.

This clone was seen many times. The chain employs TRBV19 and TRBJ2-7, with no clear D. The germline V gene has CDR1 LNHDA and CDR2 SQIVND (reference sequence). The CDR3 loop spans 13 amino acids. V was cut by 5 bases and J by 1 base, with 9 bases left in between. CDR3 sequence (DNA): TGTGCCAGTAGTCCCCTGGAGTCCTACGAGCAGTACTTC. Protein product: CASSPLESYEQYF.

Notes on this clone: The same CDR3 arises from other DNA sequences in this sample as well. V and J are TRBV5-8 and TRBJ2-7; tentative D call: TRBD1 (5 bases). V was shortened by 1 base and J by 0 bases, with 8 bases between the two germline ends. Germline CDR1 and CDR2: SGHTS and YDEGEE. The CDR3 is 14 residues long. DNA for the CDR3: TGTGCCAGCAGCTTGAGGGGCCTCTCCTACGAGCAGTACTTC. This translates into CASSLRGLSYEQYF. The full variable domain, in which reference TRBV5-8 and TRBJ2-7 provide the parts outside the CDR3, is EAGVTQSPTHLIKTRGQQATLRCSPISGHTSVYWYQQALGLGLQFLLWYDEGEERNRGNFPPRFSGRQFPNYSSELNVNALELEDSALYLCASSLRGLSYEQYFGPGTRLTVT.

The V gene is TRBV29-1, the J gene TRBJ2-1; the match to TRBD1 covers 12 bases. Germline V gene lookup returns CDR1 SQVTM and CDR2 ANQGSEA. The CDR3 contains 14 residues. V lost 2 bases and J lost 9; bases outside the gene matches: 5. The DNA for the CDR3 is TGCAGCGTTGAACCGGGACAGGGGGCAGGTGAGCAGTTCTTC. It yields the protein CSVEPGQGAGEQFF.

This clone was recorded a few times. Here the CDR3 reads CASSPFDMTANEQFF. In DNA, the CDR3 is TGCGCCAGCAGCCCGTTCGATATGACTGCTAATGAGCAGTTCTTC. This chain uses TRBV5-1 with TRBJ2-1, with D hard to call. The CDR3 loop spans 15 amino acids. Trimming shortened V by 4 bases and J by 7 bases, and 18 bases separated the two germline ends. Germline V gene sequence: CDR1 SGHRS, CDR2 YFSETQ. Combining the CDR3 with reference TRBV5-1 and TRBJ2-1 gives the whole variable domain KAGVTQTPRYLIKTRGQQVTLSCSPISGHRSVSWYQQTPGQGLQFLFEYFSETQRNKGNFPGRFSGRQFSNSRSEMNVSTLELGDSALYLCASSPFDMTANEQFFGPGTRLTVL.

V gene TRBV6-5 combines with J gene TRBJ1-1; 7 bases align to TRBD1. V shed 2 bases and J 0 bases; nucleotides not matched to a gene: 3. The CDR3 length is 15 residues. The germline V gene encodes CDR1 MNHEY and CDR2 SVGAGI. The CDR3 spells CASSYGGQVNTEAFF. The CDR3 DNA reads as TGTGCCAGCAGTTACGGCGGACAGGTGAACACTGAAGCTTTCTTT.

This clone occurred a few times. The chain has TRBV5-4 and TRBJ1-5; D not resolved. CDR1 and CDR2 (germline): SGHNT, YYREEE (reference sequence). V lost 2 bases and J lost 0, with 9 bases in between. The CDR3 runs to 15 residues. The CDR3 loop reads CASSFGDYSNQPQHF. The CDR3, as DNA: TGTGCCAGCAGCTTCGGGGATTATAGCAATCAGCCCCAGCATTTT.

The chain recombines TRBV6-5 with TRBJ2-7; D may be TRBD2 (6 bases). Germline CDR1 is MNHEY and CDR2 is SVGAGI. The CDR3 sequence is 14 residues long. Deletions cut 6 bases from V and 3 bases from J, with 15 bases between. CDR3 sequence: CASSPRGDIYEQYF. The CDR3 region has the DNA TGTGCCAGCAGCCCGCGGGGCGATATCTACGAGCAGTACTTC.

The count of this clone is one. The rearrangement links TRBV11-3 to TRBJ2-5; the match to TRBD2 covers 7 bases. The junction had 7 bases not matched to a gene; V was cut back by 1 base and J by 5 bases. CDR1 and CDR2 from the germline V gene are SGHNT and YENEEA. The CDR3 length is 15 residues. CDR3 nucleotides: TGTGCCAGCAGCTTAGGGGGAGGGAGTGCGGAGACCCAGTACTTC. This gives the protein CASSLGGGSAETQYF.

The gene calls are TRBV2 and TRBJ2-5, with D perhaps TRBD1 (5 bases). There are 14 residues in the CDR3. The germline gives CDR1 SNHLY, CDR2 FYNNEI. The germline V and J ends were trimmed by 7 bases and 0 bases, with 12 bases remaining between them. CDR3 bases: TGTGCCAGCACGGACATCTCGTACCAAGAGACCCAGTACTTC. This codes for CASTDISYQETQYF.

A few counts support this clone. The chain links TRBV5-6 to TRBJ2-7; no reliable D call. V shed 4 bases and J shed 3 bases, with 8 bases lying between them. The CDR3 loop spans 12 amino acids. CDR1 SGHDT and CDR2 YYEEEE come from the germline V gene. The CDR3 loop is CASSPRDYEQYF. The CDR3 DNA reads as TGTGCCAGCAGCCCACGAGACTACGAGCAGTACTTC. The full variable domain, with the rest looked up from reference TRBV5-6 and TRBJ2-7, is DAGVTQSPTHLIKTRGQQVTLRCSPKSGHDTVSWYQQALGQGPQFIFQYYEEEERQRGNFPDRFSGHQFPNYSSELNVNALLLGDSALYLCASSPRDYEQYFGPGTRLTVT.

V is TRBV7-9 and J is TRBJ2-2; 16 bases match TRBD2. This CDR3 comprises 18 residues. The V segment lost 5 bases and the J segment 7 bases; nucleotides outside the gene matches: 10. Per germline, CDR1 SEHNR and CDR2 FQNEAQ (reference sequence). The CDR3 here is CASSTGTSGRAGLGELFF. The CDR3 coding sequence is TGTGCCAGCAGCACCGGGACTAGCGGGAGGGCCGGCCTCGGGGAGCTGTTTTTT.

The chain links TRBV11-3 to TRBJ2-3; TRBD1 matches at 9 bases. With 5 bases clipped from V and 5 bases from J, the junction kept 11 bases outside the gene matches. This CDR3 region has 16 residues. The germline gives CDR1 SGHNT, CDR2 YENEEA. The CDR3: CASSPGQGPAVDTQYF. The CDR3 DNA is TGTGCCAGCAGCCCGGGACAGGGACCAGCGGTAGATACGCAGTATTTT. The full variable domain, with the rest looked up from reference TRBV11-3 and TRBJ2-3, is EAGVVQSPRYKIIEKKQPVAFWCNPISGHNTLYWYLQNLGQGPELLIRYENEEAVDDSQLPKDRFSAERLKGVDSTLKIQPAELGDSAVYLCASSPGQGPAVDTQYFGPGTRLTVL.

The genes are TRBV2 and TRBJ2-7, with D perhaps matching TRBD2 (6 bases). The V gene's germline CDR1 is SNHLY and CDR2 FYNNEI. Trimming stripped 8 bases from V and 5 bases from J, with 22 bases between. CDR3 size: 15 residues. CDR3 sequence: CASLGLEGGPHEQYF. In nucleotides, the CDR3 is TGTGCCAGCTTGGGCTTGGAGGGAGGCCCACACGAGCAGTACTTC.

The rearrangement uses TRBV5-4 and TRBJ2-7, with 15 bases identical to TRBD2. Germline CDR1 SGHNT, CDR2 YYREEE (reference sequence). Germline trimming cut 3 bases from V and 5 bases from J; bases unmatched to any gene: 3. CDR3 length: 15 amino acids. DNA of the CDR3: TGTGCCAGCAGCTCGGGACTAGCGGGAGGTGACGAGCAGTACTTC. Its translation is CASSSGLAGGDEQYF.

The genes are TRBV28 and TRBJ2-5; D gene ambiguous. The length of the CDR3 is 12 residues. Germline CDR1 is MDHEN and CDR2 is SYDVKM. Between the trimmed V and J ends, which lost 5 bases and 4 bases, there was a span of 8 bases. The CDR3 DNA is TGTGCCAGCAGTCTAATCACAGAGACCCAGTACTTC. Translated: CASSLITETQYF.

This chain uses TRBV28 with TRBJ2-4; a weak D match, TRBD1 (6 bases). Germline V lookup: CDR1 MDHEN, CDR2 SYDVKM. V gave up 4 bases and J gave up 1 base, with 14 bases separating them. This CDR3 is 16 amino acids long. This chain's CDR3 is CASSSLGAGAKNIQYF. CDR3 bases: TGTGCCAGCAGTTCCTTGGGGGCTGGGGCCAAAAACATTCAGTACTTC.